This TCR beta chain was sequenced in a study of T cell responses to AZD1222 COVID-19 vaccine. The study's findings and limits: In all cases, repertoires were sampled only after the peak T cell response. Vaccination with two AZD1222 doses was followed by a rise in Spike-specific TCR breadth and depth. Dominant at 160-218 and 743-854, vaccine-associated CD4 TCRs also spanned spike.

The table came from immunoSEQ multiplex PCR; TCRdb's copy has only in-frame clones and leaves some out. The sample includes approximately 180,000 clones, about 93% of them seen just once. The V gene's germline CDR1 is SGHRS and CDR2 YFSETQ. The CDR3 covers 14 residues. The V gene lost 5 bases and the J gene lost 8 bases, with 19 bases spanning the gap. As for this clone: What it recognizes is unknown.

This sequence joins TRBV5-1 and TRBJ1-1, with a possible D match to TRBD1 (5 bases). The origin of this receptor is an adult who received the MenACWY meningococcal vaccine as a control. This material consisted of peripheral blood, taken 28 days after the second dose of the MenACWY control vaccine. CDR3 residues: CASRTGYEVSEAFF. The CDR3 DNA reads TGCGCCAGCAGAACAGGTTACGAGGTTAGCGAAGCTTTCTTT. Drawing the rest from reference TRBV5-1 and TRBJ1-1, the complete variable domain is KAGVTQTPRYLIKTRGQQVTLSCSPISGHRSVSWYQQTPGQGLQFLFEYFSETQRNKGNFPGRFSGRQFSNSRSEMNVSTLELGDSALYLCASRTGYEVSEAFFGQGTRLTVV.